Sequencing of this T cell receptor (beta chain) was carried out in a study of Graves' ophthalmopathy and Graves' hyperthyroidism. Study results and limitations: Blood also contained most of the expanded thyroid clonotypes above 0.001 frequency.

Donors with ophthalmopathy: moderate-to-severe activity, CAS ≥3, NOSPECS ≥4, duration under 3 months. The authors diagnosed from clinical symptoms, serum thyroxine, TRAb, thyroid ultrasound and orbital computed tomography. This clonotype was counted ten times or more. The target antigen is unknown. Amplifying from RNA transcripts, the study obtained TCR beta CDR3 regions. HTBI primers were employed in first-round RT-PCR, then a second-round multiplex PCR followed. TCRdb processed the multiplex PCR reads anew with MiXCR; each CDR3 protein has one entry. Counted here are roughly 500,000 distinct CDR3 sequences, around an eighth occurring once; the ten biggest clones make up 9.5% to 10%. The V and J ends lost 3 bases and 9 bases respectively, with 19 bases between them. Germline loops: CDR1 SGHRS, CDR2 YFSETQ. The CDR3 covers 16 residues.

The sample was blood. The sequence was collected from a woman between 25 and 40 years old with Graves' ophthalmopathy. This chain joins TRBV5-1 and TRBJ1-6; possibly TRBD1 for D (5 bases). The CDR3 loop is CASSSTAMGEFSPLHF. The CDR3 bases are TGCGCCAGCAGCTCGACGGCCATGGGGGAATTTTCACCCCTCCACTTT.